Each of the 24 T cell receptor beta chains below was sequenced from the same sample in a study of blood T cell repertoires in COVID-19. Clones were sequenced by immunoSEQ multiplex PCR, and TCRdb holds only the in-frame ones, with some missing. The sample consists of around 190,000 clones, 89% of them appearing once. The material sequenced was peripheral blood. Every receptor here comes from a man between 18 and 29 years old who had recovered from COVID-19.

The chain combines TRBV4-3 with TRBJ2-1; TRBD2 matches at 8 bases. This CDR3 comprises 17 residues. Germline V gene lookup returns CDR1 LGHNA and CDR2 YSLEER. V lost 0 bases and J lost 8; bases outside the gene matches: 12. The CDR3 DNA reads as TGCGCCAGCAGCCAAGATCAAGCGGGAGCGATGGTGGATGAGCAGTTCTTC. Translating it yields CASSQDQAGAMVDEQFF.

The genes are TRBV4-2 and TRBJ2-3; TRBD2 aligns across 7 bases. This CDR3 has 20 amino acids. CDR1 is LGHNA, CDR2 YNFKEQ, per germline. The V segment lost 0 bases and the J segment 2 bases; nucleotides outside the gene matches: 17. The CDR3 DNA sequence: TGTGCCAGCAGCCAAGAAGTGGATCGGGAGGTCTTGATGGACACAGATACGCAGTATTTT. Translated, it gives CASSQEVDREVLMDTDTQYF.

The rearrangement joins TRBV4-1 to TRBJ1-3; D is perhaps TRBD1 (5 bases). In germline, CDR1 is MGHRA, CDR2 YSYEKL. The V and J ends lost 0 bases and 2 bases respectively, with 8 bases between them. The CDR3 sequence is 15 residues long. The CDR3 DNA follows: TGCGCCAGCAGCCAAGAAAGCAGGGCTGGAAACACCATATATTTT. Translated, it gives CASSQESRAGNTIYF.

The V call is TRBV2, the J call TRBJ2-1, with 7 bases identical to TRBD2. Germline V gene data show CDR1 as SNHLY and CDR2 as FYNNEI. V lost 7 bases and J lost 2; bases outside the gene matches: 11. There are 16 residues in the CDR3. The CDR3 DNA follows: TGTGCCAGCAAACCATCTATAGCGGGTCCCTACAATGAGCAGTTCTTC. It encodes CASKPSIAGPYNEQFF.

As for this clone: An end of the junction differs from the germline gene, which may be a read error. The J gene is TRBJ2-4, the V gene TRBV12-3 or TRBV12-4; D may be TRBD2 (6 bases). The CDR3 has 12 amino acids. The CDR3 DNA reads TGTGCCAGCAGTCCACGGGTGGGGGGAAAGGCCTTC. Protein product: CASSPRVGGKAF.

The chain joins TRBV6-5 to TRBJ2-1, with 7 bases lining up with TRBD2. Germline V lookup: CDR1 MNHEY, CDR2 SVGAGI. The junction had 6 bases not matched to a gene; V was cut back by 4 bases and J by 0 bases. The CDR3 sequence is 16 residues long. The CDR3 region is CASSSWGGSSYNEQFF. CDR3 DNA sequence: TGTGCCAGCAGTTCGTGGGGAGGGAGCTCCTACAATGAGCAGTTCTTC.

This clone was counted once. The chain combines TRBV3-1 (or the pseudogene TRBV3-2) with TRBJ2-1, with D tentatively TRBD2 (6 bases). Germline V CDR1 and CDR2: LGHDT, YNNKEL (reference sequence). Trimming removed 3 bases from V and 4 bases from J, with 13 bases in between. The length of the CDR3 is 15 residues. The CDR3 loop is CASSQGSGSYNEQFF. CDR3 bases: TGTGCCAGCAGCCAGGGTAGCGGATCATACAATGAGCAGTTCTTC.

This clone was counted only a few times. The J gene is TRBJ1-3, the V gene TRBV6-6; maybe TRBD1 (6 bases). From germline, CDR1 is MNHNY and CDR2 SVGAGI (reference sequence). This CDR3 contains 15 residues. V lost 2 bases, J lost 4 bases, and 12 bases lay in between. The CDR3 here is CASSYGQGIGNTIYF. As DNA, the CDR3 is TGTGCCAGCAGTTACGGCCAGGGGATCGGAAACACCATATATTTT.

The chain recombines TRBV28 with TRBJ1-3, with TRBD1 matching 8 bases. CDR3 length: 16 residues. With 6 bases clipped from V and 2 bases from J, the junction kept 9 bases outside the gene matches. The germline V gene encodes CDR1 MDHEN and CDR2 SYDVKM. CDR3 region: CASSKTDRVAGNTIYF. The CDR3 DNA is TGTGCCAGCAGCAAGACGGACAGGGTAGCTGGAAACACCATATATTTT.

This rearrangement joins TRBV9 to TRBJ2-5, with D possibly TRBD1 on 6 matching bases. The CDR3 has 16 residues. Per the germline V gene, CDR1 is SGDLS and CDR2 is YYNGEE. The V end was cut by 4 bases, the J end by 5 bases, with 21 bases between. CDR3 in amino acids: CASSQWDTYPGETQYF. In nucleotides, the CDR3 is TGTGCCAGCAGCCAGTGGGACACCTACCCGGGGGAGACCCAGTACTTC.

This rearrangement joins TRBV5-5 to TRBJ2-1, with a possible D match to TRBD2 (6 bases). Germline values: CDR1 SGHKS, CDR2 YYEKEE (reference sequence). Trimming removed 5 bases at V and 5 bases at J, with 23 bases between. This CDR3 is built from 17 residues. CDR3 loop: CASRPVGSSVPNNEQFF. Here the CDR3 DNA reads TGTGCCAGCAGACCAGTGGGCTCTAGCGTTCCGAACAATGAGCAGTTCTTC.

This sequence joins TRBV27 and TRBJ1-6; TRBD1 aligns across 10 bases. Unmatched junction bases numbered 6, after V lost 4 bases and J lost 6 bases. The CDR3 is 16 residues long. Germline values: CDR1 MNHEY, CDR2 SMNVEV (reference sequence). The DNA for the CDR3 is TGTGCCAGCAGTTCCCCGGGACAGGGGATTAATTCACCCCTCCACTTT. It codes for CASSSPGQGINSPLHF.

Regarding this clone: This specimen includes other DNA sequences encoding the same CDR3. The chain carries TRBV19 and TRBJ2-7; 10 bases are shared with TRBD2. Germline loops: CDR1 LNHDA, CDR2 SQIVND (reference sequence). The J segment lost 3 bases and the V segment lost 1 base, leaving 0 bases of the junction unmatched. This CDR3 comprises 14 residues. The DNA of the CDR3 is TGTGCCAGTAGTATAGGGACTAGCGGCTACGAGCAGTACTTC. Protein sequence: CASSIGTSGYEQYF.

The sample holds one count of this clone. V gene TRBV19 combines with J gene TRBJ1-5; unclear D gene. Per the germline V gene, CDR1 is LNHDA and CDR2 is SQIVND (reference sequence). V lost 3 bases to trimming and J lost 1 base, with 10 bases between them. This CDR3 has 15 amino acids. CDR3 amino acids: CASSIEGRSNQPQHF. CDR3 DNA: TGTGCCAGTAGTATCGAGGGTCGGAGCAATCAGCCCCAGCATTTT. The whole variable domain, remainder taken from reference TRBV19 and TRBJ1-5, is DGGITQSPKYLFRKEGQNVTLSCEQNLNHDAMYWYRQDPGQGLRLIYYSQIVNDFQKGDIAEGYSVSREKKESFPLTVTSAQKNPTAFYLCASSIEGRSNQPQHFGDGTRLSIL.

This rearrangement joins TRBV5-1 to TRBJ2-1; maybe TRBD1 (5 bases). The germline V and J ends were trimmed by 4 bases and 7 bases, with 15 bases remaining between them. Germline V gene data show CDR1 as SGHRS and CDR2 as YFSETQ. This CDR3 contains 14 residues. The CDR3 DNA sequence: TGCGCCAGCAGCCAGGGTCAGAATAGGAATGAGCAGTTCTTC. The encoded protein is CASSQGQNRNEQFF.

This sequence joins TRBV13 and TRBJ1-2; D is ambiguous. The CDR3 covers 13 residues. Trimming shortened V by 0 bases and J by 2 bases, and 4 bases separated the two germline ends. From germline, CDR1 is PRHDT and CDR2 FYEKMQ (reference sequence). CDR3 region: CASSLGSNYGYTF. CDR3 in DNA: TGTGCCAGCAGCTTAGGTAGCAACTATGGCTACACCTTC.

The rearrangement joins TRBV5-1 to TRBJ1-4; a weak D match, TRBD1 (6 bases). From germline, CDR1 is SGHRS and CDR2 YFSETQ. This CDR3 has 11 residues. Between the trimmed V and J ends, which lost 4 bases and 11 bases, there was a span of 9 bases. In nucleotides, the CDR3 is TGCGCCAGCAGCGGCGGACAGAAACTGTTTTTT. Translating it yields CASSGGQKLFF.

The chain combines TRBV5-1 with TRBJ2-7; D may be TRBD1 (5 bases). V was shortened by 0 bases and J by 2 bases, with 12 bases between the two germline ends. Germline V CDR1 and CDR2: SGHRS, YFSETQ. The CDR3 is 15 amino acids. CDR3 coding DNA: TGCGCCAGCAGCTTGGGACGGACACTACCCTACGAGCAGTACTTC. This sequence encodes CASSLGRTLPYEQYF. The whole variable domain, filled in from reference TRBV5-1 and TRBJ2-7, reads KAGVTQTPRYLIKTRGQQVTLSCSPISGHRSVSWYQQTPGQGLQFLFEYFSETQRNKGNFPGRFSGRQFSNSRSEMNVSTLELGDSALYLCASSLGRTLPYEQYFGPGTRLTVT.

In DNA, the CDR3 is TGTGCCAGCAGCGCAGGGACTAGCGTAATCCAAGAGACCCAGTACTTC. This sequence encodes CASSAGTSVIQETQYF. The chain joins TRBV13 to TRBJ2-5; 10 bases fit TRBD2. This CDR3 contains 16 residues. The J segment lost 1 base and the V segment lost 5 bases, leaving 7 bases of the junction unmatched. CDR1 PRHDT and CDR2 FYEKMQ come from the germline V gene (reference sequence).

The V gene is TRBV10-2, the J gene TRBJ2-1; tentative D call: TRBD2 (9 bases). The CDR3 length is 16 residues. Germline V gene data show CDR1 as WSHSY and CDR2 as SAAADI. V was trimmed by 7 bases and J by 8 bases, leaving 24 bases between them. The CDR3 nucleotides are TGCGCCAGCAAACAGGGGGTAGTAGCGGGAGTCGATGAGCAGTTCTTC. Its translation: CASKQGVVAGVDEQFF.

The chain links TRBV2 to TRBJ2-7, with 9 nucleotides matching TRBD1. There are 15 residues in the CDR3. V lost 10 bases and J lost 2; bases outside the gene matches: 12. The germline V gene has CDR1 SNHLY and CDR2 FYNNEI. DNA of the CDR3: TGTGCCATCACTAAGGGGGACAGGGCGACCTACGAGCAGTACTTC. It is translated as CAITKGDRATYEQYF.

Remarks on this clone: Other DNA sequences in the sample encode the same CDR3. The chain combines TRBV3-1 (or the pseudogene TRBV3-2) with TRBJ2-1; D unresolved. The V end lost 6 bases, the J end lost 4 bases, and 7 bases lay between the germline ends. The CDR3 totals 12 residues. Looked up from germline, CDR1 is LGHDT and CDR2 is YNNKEL (reference sequence). CDR3 DNA sequence: TGTGCCAGCAGTCTTTCTTACAATGAGCAGTTCTTC. Translating gives CASSLSYNEQFF.

The chain has TRBV27 and TRBJ1-1; 8 nucleotides line up with TRBD1. Germline V gives CDR1 MNHEY, CDR2 SMNVEV (reference sequence). The CDR3 is 13 amino acids. The V and J ends lost 8 bases and 4 bases, in that order; junction bases with no gene match: 6. CDR3 nucleotide sequence: TGTGCCAGCGGCCTCAGGGGGCTCACTGAAGCTTTCTTT. Translated: CASGLRGLTEAFF.

The chain combines TRBV5-1 with TRBJ2-2; 7 positions match TRBD1. CDR1 is SGHRS and CDR2 is YFSETQ in the germline V gene. There are 15 residues in the CDR3. V was pared by 4 bases and J by 4 bases, with 7 bases of the junction left unmatched. The CDR3 region is CASSPLTGTTGELFF. The CDR3 coding sequence is TGCGCCAGCAGCCCCCTGACAGGGACCACCGGGGAGCTGTTTTTT.